This T cell receptor beta chain was identified during a study of identical twins. Study-wide results and limits: For cord blood, abundant beta clonotypes had fewer insertions, unlike memory repertoires, which showed none.

Regarding this clonotype: Its antigen is undetermined.

Unique molecular identifiers were present on cDNA, and template switching added a universal primer site. In TCRdb, the 5' RACE reads were re-called with MiXCR into one record per CDR3 protein. The table shows a few hundred thousand distinct CDR3 sequences, with approximately 17% occurring only once. The germline CDR1 and CDR2 sequences are SGHRS and YFSETQ. This CDR3 spans 16 amino acids. Unmatched junction bases numbered 3, after V lost 2 bases and J lost 2 bases. The source of this sequence is a man aged 45-65 years in good health. Material: naive T cells sorted from blood. The chain carries TRBV5-1 and TRBJ2-6, with 8 nucleotides matching TRBD1. CDR3 amino acids: CASSFAGGPGANVLTF. CDR3 coding DNA: TGCGCCAGCAGCTTTGCAGGGGGCCCTGGGGCCAACGTCCTGACTTTC.